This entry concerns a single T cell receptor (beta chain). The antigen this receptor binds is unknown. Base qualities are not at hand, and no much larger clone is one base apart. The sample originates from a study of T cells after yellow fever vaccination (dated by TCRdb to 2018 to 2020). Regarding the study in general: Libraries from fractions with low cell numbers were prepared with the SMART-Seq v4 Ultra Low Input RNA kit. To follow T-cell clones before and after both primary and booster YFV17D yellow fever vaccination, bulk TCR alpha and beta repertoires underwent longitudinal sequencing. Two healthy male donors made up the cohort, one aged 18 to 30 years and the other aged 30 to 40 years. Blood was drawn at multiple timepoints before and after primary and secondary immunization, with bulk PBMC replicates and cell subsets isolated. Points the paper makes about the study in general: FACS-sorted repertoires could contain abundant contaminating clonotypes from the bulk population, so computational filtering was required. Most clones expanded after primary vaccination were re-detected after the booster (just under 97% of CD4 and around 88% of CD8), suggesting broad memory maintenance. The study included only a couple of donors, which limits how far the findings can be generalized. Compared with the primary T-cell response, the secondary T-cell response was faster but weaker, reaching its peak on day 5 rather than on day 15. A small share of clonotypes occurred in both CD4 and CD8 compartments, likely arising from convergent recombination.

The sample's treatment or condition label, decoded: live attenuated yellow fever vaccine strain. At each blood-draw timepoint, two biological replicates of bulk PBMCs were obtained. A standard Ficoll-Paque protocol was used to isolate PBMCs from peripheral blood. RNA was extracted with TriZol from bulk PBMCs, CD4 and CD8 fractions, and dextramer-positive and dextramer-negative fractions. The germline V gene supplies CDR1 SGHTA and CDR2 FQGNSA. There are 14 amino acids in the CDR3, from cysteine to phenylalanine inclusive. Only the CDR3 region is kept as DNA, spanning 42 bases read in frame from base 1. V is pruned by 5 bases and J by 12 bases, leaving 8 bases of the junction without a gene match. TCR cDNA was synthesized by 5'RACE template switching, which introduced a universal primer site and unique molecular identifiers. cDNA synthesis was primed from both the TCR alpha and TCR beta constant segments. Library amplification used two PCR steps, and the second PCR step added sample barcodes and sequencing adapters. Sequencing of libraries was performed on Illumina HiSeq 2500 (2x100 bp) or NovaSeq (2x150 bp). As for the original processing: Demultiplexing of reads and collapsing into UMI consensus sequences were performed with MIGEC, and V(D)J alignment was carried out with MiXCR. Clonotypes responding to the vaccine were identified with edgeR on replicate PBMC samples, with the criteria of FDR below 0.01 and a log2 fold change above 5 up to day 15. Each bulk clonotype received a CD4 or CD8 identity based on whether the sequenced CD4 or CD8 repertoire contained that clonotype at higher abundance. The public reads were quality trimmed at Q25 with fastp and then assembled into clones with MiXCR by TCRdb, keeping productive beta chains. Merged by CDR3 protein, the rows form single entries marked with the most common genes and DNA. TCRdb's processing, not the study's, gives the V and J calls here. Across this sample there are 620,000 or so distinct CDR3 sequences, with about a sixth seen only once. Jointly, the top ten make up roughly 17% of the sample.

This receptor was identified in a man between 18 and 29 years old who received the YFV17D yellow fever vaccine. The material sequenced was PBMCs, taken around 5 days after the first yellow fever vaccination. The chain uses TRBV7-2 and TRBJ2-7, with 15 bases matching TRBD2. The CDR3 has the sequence CASSRTSGGARWYF. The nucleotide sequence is TGTGCCAGCAGCCGGACTAGCGGGGGGGCCCGGTGGTACTTC.